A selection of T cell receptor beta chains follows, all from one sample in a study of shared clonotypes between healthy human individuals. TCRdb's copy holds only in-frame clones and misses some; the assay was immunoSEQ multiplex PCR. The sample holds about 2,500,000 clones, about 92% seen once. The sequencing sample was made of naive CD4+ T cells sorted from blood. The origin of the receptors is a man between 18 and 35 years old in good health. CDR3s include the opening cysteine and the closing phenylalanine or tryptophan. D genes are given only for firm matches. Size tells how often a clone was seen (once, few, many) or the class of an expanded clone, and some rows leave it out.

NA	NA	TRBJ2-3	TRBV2	CASSKGFPSTDTQYF	TGTGCCAGCAGTAAGGGATTTCCTAGCACAGATACGCAGTATTTT
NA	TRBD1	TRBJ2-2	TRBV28	CASSPPGGAGTGELFF	TGTGCCAGCAGTCCCCCAGGGGGCGCGGGCACCGGGGAGCTGTTTTTT
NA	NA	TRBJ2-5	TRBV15	CATSRWGGGETQYF	TGTGCCACCAGCAGATGGGGTGGTGGAGAGACCCAGTACTTC
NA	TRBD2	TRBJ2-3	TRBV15	CATSGLGTSGATDTQYF	TGTGCCACCAGCGGCCTGGGAACTAGCGGGGCCACAGATACGCAGTATTTT
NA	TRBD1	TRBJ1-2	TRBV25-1	CASSESTGTHYGYTF	TGTGCCAGCAGTGAGTCGACAGGGACCCACTATGGCTACACCTTC
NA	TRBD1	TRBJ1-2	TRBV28	CASSSGQGYYGYTF	TGTGCCAGCAGTTCTGGACAGGGTTACTATGGCTACACCTTC
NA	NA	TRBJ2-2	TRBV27	CASSLEGGELFF	TGTGCCAGCAGTTTGGAGGGCGGGGAGCTGTTTTTT
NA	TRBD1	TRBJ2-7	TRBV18	CASSSTAGTGVYEQYF	TGTGCCAGCTCATCCACGGCCGGGACAGGGGTCTACGAGCAGTACTTC
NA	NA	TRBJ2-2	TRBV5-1	CASSSPPGGLAGELFF	TGCGCCAGCAGCTCTCCCCCCGGGGGTTTGGCCGGGGAGCTGTTTTTT
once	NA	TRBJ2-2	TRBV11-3	CASSLDWGPGELFF	TGTGCCAGCAGCTTAGATTGGGGGCCCGGGGAGCTGTTTTTT
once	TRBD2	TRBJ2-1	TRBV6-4	CASSARGGNEQFF	TGTGCCAGCAGCGCCCGGGGGGGCAATGAGCAGTTCTTC
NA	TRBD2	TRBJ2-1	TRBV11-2	CASNPGLGPYNEQFF	TGTGCCAGCAACCCGGGACTAGGGCCGTACAATGAGCAGTTCTTC
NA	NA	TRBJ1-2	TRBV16	CASSQSQVFGYTF	TGTGCCAGCAGCCAATCTCAGGTCTTTGGCTACACCTTC
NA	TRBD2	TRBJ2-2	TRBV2	CASRTSAEAGELFF	TGTGCCAGCAGGACTAGCGCGGAGGCCGGGGAGCTGTTTTTT
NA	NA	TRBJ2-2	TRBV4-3	CASSQVWENTGELFF	TGCGCCAGCAGCCAAGTTTGGGAGAACACCGGGGAACTGTTTTTT
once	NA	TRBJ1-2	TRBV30	CAWSVQVKFGGYTF	TGTGCCTGGAGTGTACAGGTAAAGTTCGGCGGCTACACCTTC
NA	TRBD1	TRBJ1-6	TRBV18	CASSRRDSTGYSPLHF	TGTGCCAGCTCAAGGAGGGACAGTACAGGGTATTCACCCCTCCACTTT
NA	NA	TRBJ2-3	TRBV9	CASSVATGPFPLLTDTQYF	TGTGCCAGCAGCGTAGCAACCGGTCCCTTTCCCCTCCTCACAGATACGCAGTATTTT
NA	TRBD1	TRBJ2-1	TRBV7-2	CASNPTGVSNEQFF	TGTGCCAGCAACCCGACAGGGGTATCGAATGAGCAGTTCTTC
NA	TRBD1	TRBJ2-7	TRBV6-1	CASSEPGQPSFRFF	TGTGCCAGCAGTGAACCGGGACAGCCTAGTTTTCGTTTTTTC
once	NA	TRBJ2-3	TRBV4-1	CASSQGWGEAITDTQYF	TGCGCCAGCAGCCAGGGGTGGGGGGAAGCTATCACAGATACGCAGTATTTT
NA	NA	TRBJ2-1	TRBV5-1	CASSSGTLGSYNEQFF	TGCGCCAGCAGCTCGGGGACCCTGGGCTCCTACAATGAGCAGTTCTTC
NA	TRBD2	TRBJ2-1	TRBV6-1	CASGTSGGAYNEQFF	TGTGCCAGCGGGACTAGCGGGGGAGCCTACAATGAGCAGTTCTTC
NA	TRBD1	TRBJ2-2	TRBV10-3	CAISEGQGLNTGELFF	TGTGCCATCAGTGAAGGACAGGGCCTGAACACCGGGGAGCTGTTTTTT
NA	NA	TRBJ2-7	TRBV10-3	CATGASLSSYEQYF	TGTGCCACCGGGGCTAGCCTGAGCTCCTACGAGCAGTACTTC
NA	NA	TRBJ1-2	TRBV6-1	CASSEVRGYTF	TGTGCCAGCAGTGAGGTACGCGGCTACACCTTC
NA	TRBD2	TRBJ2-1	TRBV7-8	CASSLAGVAPNEQFF	TGTGCCAGCAGCCTAGCGGGAGTGGCACCTAATGAGCAGTTCTTC
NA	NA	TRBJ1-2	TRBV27	CASSPAGRKSNYGYTF	TGTGCCAGCAGTCCAGCCGGACGCAAGTCTAACTATGGCTACACCTTC
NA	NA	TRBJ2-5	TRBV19	CASSIDQKRQETQYF	TGTGCCAGTAGTATAGATCAAAAGCGGCAAGAGACCCAGTACTTC
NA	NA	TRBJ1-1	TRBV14	CASSLSGVGGTEAFF	TGTGCCAGCAGCCTATCGGGGGTTGGAGGCACTGAAGCTTTCTTT
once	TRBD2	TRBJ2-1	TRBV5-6	CASSLWVTSGRNEQFF	TGTGCCAGCAGCTTGTGGGTGACTAGCGGGAGAAATGAGCAGTTCTTC
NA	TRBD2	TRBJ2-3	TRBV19	CASSGAGGPLDTQYF	TGTGCCAGCTCGGGAGCGGGAGGGCCTCTAGATACGCAGTATTTT
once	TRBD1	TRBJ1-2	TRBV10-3	CAISEIGGGQGYGYTF	TGTGCCATCAGTGAGATAGGAGGGGGACAGGGATATGGCTACACCTTC
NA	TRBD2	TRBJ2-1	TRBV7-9	CASSFGWREVDNEQFF	TGTGCCAGCAGCTTTGGATGGCGGGAGGTAGACAATGAGCAGTTCTTC
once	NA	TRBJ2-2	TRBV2	CASAASMNTGELFF	TGTGCCAGCGCGGCATCCATGAACACCGGGGAGCTGTTTTTT
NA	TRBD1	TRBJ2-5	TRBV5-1	CASGGTGARETQYF	TGCGCCAGCGGAGGGACAGGGGCTCGAGAGACCCAGTACTTC
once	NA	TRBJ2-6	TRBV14	CASSQALISGANVLTF	TGTGCCAGCAGCCAAGCCCTCATATCCGGGGCCAACGTCCTGACTTTC
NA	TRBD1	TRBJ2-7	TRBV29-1	CSVVPGQGRGEQYF	TGCAGCGTGGTACCGGGACAGGGAAGAGGCGAGCAGTACTTC
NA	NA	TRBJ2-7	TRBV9	CASSVDLLHSYEQYF	TGTGCCAGCAGCGTAGATCTCCTACACTCCTACGAGCAGTACTTC
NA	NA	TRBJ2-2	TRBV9	CASSSISGELFF	TGTGCCAGCAGCTCCATTTCCGGGGAGCTGTTTTTT
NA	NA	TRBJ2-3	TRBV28	CASSVSGGLSDTQYF	TGTGCCAGCAGTGTGTCGGGGGGCCTTTCAGATACGCAGTATTTT
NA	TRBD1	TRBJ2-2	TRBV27	CASSSGTGWTGELFF	TGTGCCAGCAGTTCCGGGACAGGGTGGACCGGGGAGCTGTTTTTT
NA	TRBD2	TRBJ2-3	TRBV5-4	CASSSQRGGGADTQYF	TGTGCCAGCAGCTCGCAGCGGGGGGGCGGGGCAGATACGCAGTATTTT
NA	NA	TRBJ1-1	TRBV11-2	CASSLGWVNTEAFF	TGTGCCAGCAGCTTAGGATGGGTGAACACTGAAGCTTTCTTT
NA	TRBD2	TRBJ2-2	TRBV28	CASSPGLAGTGELFF	TGTGCCAGCAGCCCCGGACTAGCGGGGACCGGGGAGCTGTTTTTT
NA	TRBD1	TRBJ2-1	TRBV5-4	CASSLDGTVVYEQFF	TGTGCCAGCAGCTTGGACGGGACAGTGGTCTATGAGCAGTTCTTC
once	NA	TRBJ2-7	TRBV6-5	CASSYSRGTTVEQYF	TGTGCCAGCAGCTACTCCCGCGGAACTACGGTGGAGCAGTACTTC
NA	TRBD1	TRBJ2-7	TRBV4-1	CASSPGTGYNEQYF	TGCGCCAGCAGCCCCGGGACAGGGTATAACGAGCAGTACTTC
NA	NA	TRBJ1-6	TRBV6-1	CASSEAIWGVGNSPLHF	TGTGCCAGCAGTGAAGCTATTTGGGGGGTAGGGAATTCACCCCTCCACTTT
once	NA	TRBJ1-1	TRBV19	CASSIRGSTEAFF	TGTGCCAGTAGTATCCGGGGCTCCACTGAAGCTTTCTTT
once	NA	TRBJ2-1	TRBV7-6	CASSLAVGAGSTDEQFF	TGTGCCAGCAGCTTAGCAGTTGGGGCAGGGTCCACGGATGAGCAGTTCTTC
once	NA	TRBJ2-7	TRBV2	CASSDRSYEQYF	TGTGCCAGCAGCGATCGTTCCTACGAGCAGTACTTC
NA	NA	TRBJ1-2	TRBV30	CAWSVDRFYGYTF	TGTGCCTGGAGTGTTGACAGGTTCTATGGCTACACCTTC
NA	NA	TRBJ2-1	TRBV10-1	CASTLNPGDEQFF	TGCGCCAGCACCCTAAACCCGGGGGATGAGCAGTTCTTC